This TCR beta chain is drawn from a study of T cells in women clearing cervical HPV infection (dated 2018 in TCRdb). The study in broad terms: Cases were approximately 25 women with histologically confirmed HPV16-related CIN3 or worse, including a couple of invasive cancers. Cases had a median age of around 32 years and controls had a median age of 38, with no significant differences in baseline characteristics. Among cases, blood sampling occurred a median of about 150 days after lesion detection, with an interquartile range of roughly 85 to 200 days. The controls were fewer than 30 women whose single incident HPV16 infection cleared within 12 months with no development of precancer or cancer. The exploratory proof-of-principle case-control study was nested within the Guanacaste HPV Natural History Study in Costa Rica and compared TCR repertoires across cervical HPV16 outcomes. Cases and controls were matched on year of sample collection and on age within five years. Since only a few of the women had HLA typing available, the possibility that HLA type was acting as a confounder could not be ruled out. In the parent cohort, approximately 9,400 women aged 18 or older were enrolled in Guanacaste, Costa Rica, during about 1992 to 1994 and were followed for 7 to 8 years. Blood from cases was collected at the visit at which the lesion was first identified, whereas blood from controls was collected once infection was no longer detected. Five blinded duplicates per group were added as quality controls, so that roughly 60 samples were obtained: 50 or so participants and roughly ten replicates.

Every participant had a single incident cervical HPV16 infection, and prevalent HPV16 infections were excluded. Cervical HPV DNA was detected with MY09/MY11 PCR, and genotyping was done with dot-blot hybridization. Approximately 15 mL of heparinized blood was centrifuged, after which the buffy coat was aliquoted, frozen at -30 degrees C, and then stored at -80 degrees C. QIAGEN kits were used to extract genomic DNA from buffy coat specimens. In regard to this clone: It has no known antigen specificity. The CDR3 extends 3 residues past the end of the read, so its final part is completed from the germline J gene.

Using the immunoSEQ assay, multiplex PCR amplified TCR beta CDR3 regions from an average of roughly 1,100 ng of genomic DNA per sample. To correct primer bias, the assay used a complete synthetic TCR repertoire to set an amplification baseline. The amplicons were sequenced on the Illumina platform. The published analysis was carried out like this. Sequence errors were corrected by clustering with frequency ratios and a modified nearest-neighbor algorithm, and the sequences were then analyzed in the immunoSEQ Analyzer using IMGT gene definitions. TCR richness and evenness were averaged over 20 rarefaction repeats at each rarefaction depth, excluding samples with fewer sequences than the depth. V, D and J gene relative abundances were compared between groups with Wilcoxon rank sum tests, applying FDR correction. An intraclass correlation of around 96% for TCR richness and an average of roughly 76% across 66 gene segments were obtained from the blinded duplicates. The table was pulled from immuneACCESS by TCRdb, which kept in-frame rearrangements only. Such tables lose some clones; where checked, under half of the loss comes from unresolved V genes, and the rest has no known cause. V, J and clone size are taken as reported in that table, and D and trimming were inferred from the DNA itself. The sample's clone listing holds 35,000 to 45,000 clones. The ten largest clones add up to roughly 6.8% of the sample.

The CDR3, cysteine through phenylalanine, is 14 amino acids long. The DNA shown is the part of the CDR3 that was read: 33 bases, in frame from base 1. Taken from the germline V gene, the CDR1 and CDR2 loops are SNHLY and FYNNEI. V loses 6 bases at its end and J loses 8 bases; junction bases beyond the gene matches: 9. Overall results and qualifications from the work: Because the number of T cells in each sample was unknown, differences in richness could reflect differing T-cell content rather than repertoire biology. CIN3+ cases had significantly higher TCR repertoire richness than controls across sequencing depths, but evenness did not differ between the groups. Cases were distinguished from controls with an estimated AUC of 0.65 to 0.85 by random forest classifiers combining richness and V gene abundances. The cross-sectional design could not show whether the associations came before the infection or were a result of it, and neither effector/memory subsets nor HPV-specific T cells were isolated. Cases had lower TRBV6-7 relative abundance than controls (approximately 0.11% versus 0.16%; Bonferroni P = 0.0008).

The chain uses TRBV2 and TRBJ1-4; 7 junctional bases match TRBD1. The receptor's source is a woman between 18 and 70 years old with a cervical HPV16 infection that either progressed to CIN3+ or cleared (not recorded which). The sequencing input was blood buffy coat. Incomplete CDR3 DNA: TGTGCCAGCAGGGTGGGACAGCCAGTGGAAAAA. Protein translation: CASRVGQPVEK. The whole CDR3 is CASRVGQPVEKLFF.